This T cell receptor beta chain is drawn from a study of T cells in Graves' hyperthyroidism and ophthalmopathy. Study results and limitations: Ophthalmopathy could be told apart from stable hyperthyroidism with a 13 V-J model. Also found in blood were most expanded thyroid clonotypes above 0.001. Onset of ophthalmopathy came a median approximately 6.5 months after the model predicted it.

The CDR3 covers 14 residues. The V segment lost 4 bases and the J segment 4 bases; nucleotides outside the gene matches: 4. Germline V lookup: CDR1 SGHRS, CDR2 YFSETQ. About this clonotype: Its specificity is not known.

RNA transcripts yielded amplified TCR beta CDR3 regions. The HTBI primer set was used in a first-round RT-PCR of the TCR CDR3. TCRdb used MiXCR to reprocess the multiplex PCR reads, holding one entry per CDR3 protein. The sample yields roughly 570,000 distinct CDR3 sequences, around 46% seen once. The J gene is TRBJ2-3, the V gene TRBV5-1, with 9 bases lining up with TRBD2. The sequence came from an adult woman with Graves' disease, either hyperthyroidism or ophthalmopathy (not recorded which). The sequencing sample was made of peripheral blood or thyroid tissue (not recorded which). CDR3 nucleotides: TGCGCCAGCAGCCAAGGGACTAGCTCAGATACGCAGTATTTT. Protein sequence: CASSQGTSSDTQYF.